Each of the 21 T cell receptor beta chains below was sequenced from the same sample in a study of shared clonotypes between healthy human individuals. Clones were sequenced by immunoSEQ multiplex PCR, and TCRdb holds only the in-frame ones, with some missing. The sample lists roughly 1,100,000 clones, about 75% occurring once. The sequenced material came from memory CD4+ T cells sorted from blood. Indicated subset: CD45RA-negative fraction. These receptors were collected from a man aged 18 to 29 in good health.

The V call is TRBV6-5, the J call TRBJ2-7; D is undetermined. CDR3 size: 14 residues. Trimming removed 0 bases at V and 3 bases at J, with 9 bases between. CDR1 and CDR2 from the germline V gene are MNHEY and SVGAGI. The CDR3 reads CASSYSGRHYEQYF. CDR3 nucleotides: TGTGCCAGCAGTTACTCAGGACGGCACTACGAGCAGTACTTC.

The V and J genes are TRBV28 and TRBJ1-5; D perhaps matches TRBD1 (6 bases). CDR1 and CDR2 from the germline V gene are MDHEN and SYDVKM. This CDR3 contains 15 residues. Trimming removed 8 bases from V and 3 bases from J, with 17 bases in between. The CDR3 here is CASLLSGGLNQPQHF. The DNA for the CDR3 is TGTGCCAGCCTCTTATCGGGGGGGCTCAATCAGCCCCAGCATTTT.

The J gene is TRBJ2-2, the V gene TRBV19; D is unclear. V was cut by 3 bases and J by 6 bases, with 8 bases left in between. CDR1 is LNHDA and CDR2 is SQIVND in the germline V gene (reference sequence). This CDR3 is built from 13 residues. CDR3 nucleotides: TGTGCCAGTAGTATGGTGGGGTCCGGGGAGCTGTTTTTT. Translation: CASSMVGSGELFF. The full variable domain, its missing parts supplied by reference TRBV19 and TRBJ2-2, is DGGITQSPKYLFRKEGQNVTLSCEQNLNHDAMYWYRQDPGQGLRLIYYSQIVNDFQKGDIAEGYSVSREKKESFPLTVTSAQKNPTAFYLCASSMVGSGELFFGEGSRLTVL.

The V call is TRBV5-1, the J call TRBJ2-1; D remains ambiguous. The CDR3 is 14 residues long. V was cut by 2 bases and J by 8 bases, with 14 bases left in between. From germline, CDR1 is SGHRS and CDR2 YFSETQ. The CDR3 bases are TGCGCCAGCAGCTTAGCCCTACTGGGTGATGAGCAGTTCTTC. Translated, it gives CASSLALLGDEQFF.

This clone has only one observation. The chain uses TRBV10-3 and TRBJ2-7; 7 nucleotides line up with TRBD1. CDR1 is ENHRY and CDR2 is SYGVKD in the germline V gene. V gave up 1 base and J gave up 9 bases; unmatched junction bases: 3. This CDR3 has 12 amino acids. This CDR3 reads CAISEYRDRQYF. The CDR3 DNA is TGTGCCATCAGTGAGTATAGGGACAGGCAGTACTTC.

The chain is built from TRBV19 and TRBJ1-5; 8 bases match TRBD1. The CDR3 sequence is 15 residues long. The V segment lost 8 bases and the J segment 0 bases; nucleotides outside the gene matches: 6. In germline, CDR1 is LNHDA, CDR2 SQIVND (reference sequence). CDR3: CASRDDRGSNQPQHF. The CDR3 coding sequence is TGTGCCAGTCGTGATGACAGGGGTAGCAATCAGCCCCAGCATTTT.

The rearrangement joins TRBV10-3 to TRBJ1-1; 8 bases align to TRBD1. V was clipped by 10 bases and J by 3 bases; unmatched bases: 7. The CDR3 is 13 amino acids. Germline V gene data show CDR1 as ENHRY and CDR2 as SYGVKD. CDR3 residues: CATGTGGDTEAFF. The CDR3 nucleotides read TGTGCCACCGGGACAGGCGGGGACACTGAAGCTTTCTTT.

This rearrangement joins TRBV6-1 to TRBJ2-5; 8 bases fit TRBD2. CDR3 length: 13 amino acids. V lost 5 bases to trimming and J lost 5 bases; unmatched junction nucleotides: 4. Per germline, CDR1 MNHNS and CDR2 SASEGT. The CDR3 sequence is CASSRGGRETQYF. The CDR3 DNA follows: TGTGCCAGCAGTCGCGGGGGGCGGGAGACCCAGTACTTC.

CDR3 amino acids: CASSHARDTTNYGYTF. In DNA form, the CDR3 reads TGCGCCAGCAGCCATGCTCGGGACACCACTAACTATGGCTACACCTTC. V and J are TRBV4-1 and TRBJ1-2; a weak D match, TRBD1 (6 bases). The germline V gene has CDR1 MGHRA and CDR2 YSYEKL. The CDR3 is 16 residues long. V was trimmed by 3 bases and J by 0 bases, leaving 14 bases between them.

This clone has a count of ten or more. The chain links TRBV2 to TRBJ2-7; D is undetermined. V lost 4 bases and J lost 5, with 9 bases in between. Germline V CDR1 and CDR2: SNHLY, FYNNEI. CDR3 length equals 12 residues. The CDR3 here is CASSVHGNEQYF. CDR3 bases: TGTGCCAGCAGTGTCCATGGGAACGAGCAGTACTTC.

V and J are TRBV5-1 and TRBJ2-2, with 7 bases aligning to TRBD2. The CDR3 length is 16 residues. With V trimmed by 0 bases and J by 1 base, 3 bases remained unmatched. Germline values: CDR1 SGHRS, CDR2 YFSETQ. The CDR3 DNA reads as TGCGCCAGCAGCTTGGAACAGCGGGGGAACACCGGGGAGCTGTTTTTT. Translating gives CASSLEQRGNTGELFF.

The chain uses TRBV5-4 and TRBJ2-7; D is perhaps TRBD1 (6 bases). The CDR3 totals 14 residues. Between the trimmed V and J ends, which lost 0 bases and 7 bases, there was a span of 14 bases. Germline V gives CDR1 SGHNT, CDR2 YYREEE (reference sequence). The CDR3 loop is CASSLDTGQGEQYF. Here the CDR3 DNA reads TGTGCCAGCAGCTTGGATACAGGGCAGGGAGAGCAGTACTTC.

V usage is TRBV10-2 and J usage is TRBJ2-5, with D possibly matching TRBD2 (5 bases). The CDR3 sequence is 13 residues long. In germline, CDR1 is WSHSY, CDR2 SAAADI. V gave up 2 bases and J gave up 4 bases, with 8 bases separating them. This CDR3 reads CASSERGRETQYF. The CDR3 bases are TGCGCCAGCAGTGAGAGAGGGCGAGAGACCCAGTACTTC.

This clone was found once. The same CDR3 also results from other DNA sequences found in this sample. This chain joins TRBV28 and TRBJ2-7; possible D gene TRBD1, 5 bases. CDR1 is MDHEN and CDR2 is SYDVKM in the germline V gene. The germline V and J ends were trimmed by 5 bases and 4 bases, with 9 bases remaining between them. This CDR3 is 12 amino acids long. CDR3 sequence: CASSTQGYEQYF. The DNA for the CDR3 is TGTGCCAGCAGTACCCAGGGATACGAGCAGTACTTC. Together with reference TRBV28 and TRBJ2-7, the CDR3 gives the full variable domain: DVKVTQSSRYLVKRTGEKVFLECVQDMDHENMFWYRQDPGLGLRLIYFSYDVKMKEKGDIPEGYSVSREKKERFSLILESASTNQTSMYLCASSTQGYEQYFGPGTRLTVT.

This clone was picked up a small number of times. The chain couples TRBV19 to TRBJ2-4; 8 positions agree with TRBD1. The CDR3 consists of 15 residues. Germline CDR1 reads LNHDA; CDR2 reads SQIVND (reference sequence). J gave up 9 bases and V 4 bases, and 11 bases lay outside the gene matches. The CDR3, as DNA: TGTGCCAGTAGTACGCGGACAGGGCCCGGTCCCATTCAGTACTTC. Its translation: CASSTRTGPGPIQYF.

The chain combines TRBV28 with TRBJ2-1; 7 nucleotides align to TRBD2. Trimming took 1 base from V and 8 from J; bases not matched to a gene: 8. Germline V CDR1 and CDR2: MDHEN, SYDVKM. The CDR3 length is 15 residues. CDR3 in amino acids: CASSLLGGGTDEQFF. CDR3 sequence (DNA): TGTGCCAGCAGTTTATTGGGCGGGGGTACGGATGAGCAGTTCTTC.

This clone was seen more than once but under ten times. CDR3 coding DNA: TGTGCCAGCAGCCCGGGGGATTCACCCCTCCACTTT. Protein sequence: CASSPGDSPLHF. The chain combines TRBV7-9 with TRBJ1-6; D is possibly TRBD1 (5 bases). The V end lost 5 bases, the J end lost 8 bases, and 7 bases lay between the germline ends. Germline loops: CDR1 SEHNR, CDR2 FQNEAQ (reference sequence). The length of the CDR3 is 12 residues. Complete variable domain (other parts from reference TRBV7-9 and TRBJ1-6): DTGVSQNPRHKITKRGQNVTFRCDPISEHNRLYWYRQTLGQGPEFLTYFQNEAQLEKSRLLSDRFSAERPKGSFSTLEIQRTEQGDSAMYLCASSPGDSPLHFGNGTRLTVT.

This clone was counted between two and nine times. This sequence joins TRBV19 and TRBJ1-5; tentative D call: TRBD1 (5 bases). The length of the CDR3 is 18 residues. Germline V gene data show CDR1 as LNHDA and CDR2 as SQIVND (reference sequence). Trimming cost V 6 bases and J 1 base, with 22 bases left between them. The CDR3 DNA is TGTGCCAGTAGACTTATAGTACTTGCGGGGGACAGCAATCAGCCCCAGCATTTT. Its translation is CASRLIVLAGDSNQPQHF.

The chain recombines TRBV11-2 with TRBJ1-1, with D unclear. V dropped 3 bases and J dropped 1 base, with 18 bases sitting between them. Germline values: CDR1 SGHAT, CDR2 FQNNGV. The CDR3 sequence is 17 residues long. CDR3 sequence reads: CASSLGPSELTNTEAFF. CDR3 bases: TGTGCCAGCAGCTTGGGCCCTTCCGAACTTACGAACACTGAAGCTTTCTTT. Together with reference TRBV11-2 and TRBJ1-1, the CDR3 gives the full variable domain: EAGVAQSPRYKIIEKRQSVAFWCNPISGHATLYWYQQILGQGPKLLIQFQNNGVVDDSQLPKDRFSAERLKGVDSTLKIQPAKLEDSAVYLCASSLGPSELTNTEAFFGQGTRLTVV.

The chain carries TRBV28 and TRBJ1-1, with D possibly TRBD1 on 5 matching bases. CDR1 and CDR2 from the germline V gene are MDHEN and SYDVKM. Trimming stripped 2 bases from V and 7 bases from J, with 8 bases between. The CDR3 is made up of 12 amino acids. The CDR3 region has the DNA TGTGCCAGCAGTTTACGGACATTTGAAGCTTTCTTT. Encoded protein: CASSLRTFEAFF.

CDR3 coding DNA: TGTGCCAGCACCCGGCGGGACACAGATACGCAGTATTTT. Protein: CASTRRDTDTQYF. The chain links TRBV11-3 to TRBJ2-3, with a tentative D call TRBD2 (6 bases). The germline V gene encodes CDR1 SGHNT and CDR2 YENEEA. The CDR3 extends over 13 amino acids. Trimming cost V 7 bases and J 2 bases, with 10 bases left between them.